The table lists the clone carrying this T cell receptor beta chain with a count of one. Its antigen is unknown. Every sample gave at least 6 micrograms of total RNA when it was extracted. The data belong to a study of blood T cells in healthy people across ages. Across the whole study: About one barcoded TCR beta cDNA was captured per two T cells. Notes on the study in general: Unsorted PBMCs blocked a conclusive comparison of naive and antigen-experienced cells.

Sample-barcoded 5' priming and a J-beta primer mix drove a second PCR of about 6 to 12 cycles. TCRdb called the 5' RACE reads again in MiXCR, with one record for every CDR3 protein. Of 1.5 million to 2 million distinct CDR3 sequences in the sample, less than 50% were seen once. CDR1 SGDLS and CDR2 YYNGEE come from the germline V gene. CDR3 size: 15 residues. V lost 0 bases and J lost 5, with 14 bases in between. The gene calls are TRBV9 and TRBJ1-2; tentatively, D is TRBD1 (5 bases). This receptor was taken from a woman in her forties in good health. The specimen sequenced was blood. CDR3 DNA: TGTGCCAGCAGCGTAGCAGGGATTGGGTCATATGGCTACACCTTC. This translates into CASSVAGIGSYGYTF.